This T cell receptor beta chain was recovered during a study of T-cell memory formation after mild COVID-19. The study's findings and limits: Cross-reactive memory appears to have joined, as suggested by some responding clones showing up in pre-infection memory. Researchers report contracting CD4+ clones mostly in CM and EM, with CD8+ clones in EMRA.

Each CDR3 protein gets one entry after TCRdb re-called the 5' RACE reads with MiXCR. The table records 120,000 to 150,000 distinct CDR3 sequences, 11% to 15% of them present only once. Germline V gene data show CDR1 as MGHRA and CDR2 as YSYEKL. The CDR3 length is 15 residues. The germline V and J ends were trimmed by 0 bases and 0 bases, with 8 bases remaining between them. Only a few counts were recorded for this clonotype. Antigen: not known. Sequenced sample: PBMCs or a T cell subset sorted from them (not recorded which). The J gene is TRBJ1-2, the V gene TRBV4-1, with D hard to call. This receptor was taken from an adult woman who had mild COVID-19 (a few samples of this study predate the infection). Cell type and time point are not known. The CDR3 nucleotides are TGCGCCAGCAGCCAAGAATGGGAGACTAACTATGGCTACACCTTC. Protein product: CASSQEWETNYGYTF.